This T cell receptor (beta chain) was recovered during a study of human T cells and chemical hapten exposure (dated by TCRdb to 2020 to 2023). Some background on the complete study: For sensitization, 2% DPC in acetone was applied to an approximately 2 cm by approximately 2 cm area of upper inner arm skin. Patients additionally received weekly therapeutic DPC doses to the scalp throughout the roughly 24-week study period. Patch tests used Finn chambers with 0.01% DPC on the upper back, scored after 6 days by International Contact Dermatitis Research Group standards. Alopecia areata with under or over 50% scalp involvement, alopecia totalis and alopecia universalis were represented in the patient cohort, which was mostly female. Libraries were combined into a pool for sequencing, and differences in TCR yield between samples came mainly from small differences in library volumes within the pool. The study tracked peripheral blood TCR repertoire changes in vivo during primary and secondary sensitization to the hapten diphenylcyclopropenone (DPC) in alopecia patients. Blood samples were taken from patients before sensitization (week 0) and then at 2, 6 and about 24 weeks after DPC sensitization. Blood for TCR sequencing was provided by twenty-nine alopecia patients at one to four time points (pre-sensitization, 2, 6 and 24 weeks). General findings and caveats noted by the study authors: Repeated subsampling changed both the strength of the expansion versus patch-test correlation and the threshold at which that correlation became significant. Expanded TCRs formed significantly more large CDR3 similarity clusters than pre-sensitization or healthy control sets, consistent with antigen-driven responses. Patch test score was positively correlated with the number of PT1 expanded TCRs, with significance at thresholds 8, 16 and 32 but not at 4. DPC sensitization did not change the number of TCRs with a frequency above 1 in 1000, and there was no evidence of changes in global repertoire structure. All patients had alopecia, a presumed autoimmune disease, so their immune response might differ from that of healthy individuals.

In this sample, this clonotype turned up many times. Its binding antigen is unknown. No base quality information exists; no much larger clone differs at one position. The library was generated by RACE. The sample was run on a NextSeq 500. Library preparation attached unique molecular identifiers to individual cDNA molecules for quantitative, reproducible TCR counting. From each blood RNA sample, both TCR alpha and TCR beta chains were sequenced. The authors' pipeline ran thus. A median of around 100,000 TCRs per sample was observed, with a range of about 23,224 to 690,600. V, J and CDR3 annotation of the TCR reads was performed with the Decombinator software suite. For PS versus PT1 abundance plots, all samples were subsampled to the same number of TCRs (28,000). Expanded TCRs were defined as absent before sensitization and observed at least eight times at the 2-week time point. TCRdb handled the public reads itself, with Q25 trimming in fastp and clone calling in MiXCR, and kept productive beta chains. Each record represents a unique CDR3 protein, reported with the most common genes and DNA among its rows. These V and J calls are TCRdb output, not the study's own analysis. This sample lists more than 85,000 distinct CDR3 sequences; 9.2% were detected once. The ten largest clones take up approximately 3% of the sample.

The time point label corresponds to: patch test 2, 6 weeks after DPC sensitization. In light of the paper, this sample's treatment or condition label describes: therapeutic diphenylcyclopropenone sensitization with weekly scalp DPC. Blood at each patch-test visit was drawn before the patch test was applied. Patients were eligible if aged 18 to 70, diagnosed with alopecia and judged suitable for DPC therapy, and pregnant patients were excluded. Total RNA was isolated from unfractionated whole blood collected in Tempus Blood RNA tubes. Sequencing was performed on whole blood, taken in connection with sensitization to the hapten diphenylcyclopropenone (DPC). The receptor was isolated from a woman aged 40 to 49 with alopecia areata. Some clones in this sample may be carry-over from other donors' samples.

The base sequence is TGCGCCAGCAATGACGGTTATCAGCCCCAGCATTTT. Its protein reads: CASNDGYQPQHF. Here the chain combines TRBV10-2 and TRBJ1-5, with the D gene too uncertain to name. According to the germline V gene, CDR1 reads WSHSY and CDR2 reads SAAADI. The CDR3 runs 12 amino acids, cysteine and phenylalanine included. The entry retains the CDR3 DNA only, 36 bases that are in frame from base 1. Cut back by 7 bases and 5 bases, the V and J ends lie 9 bases apart.